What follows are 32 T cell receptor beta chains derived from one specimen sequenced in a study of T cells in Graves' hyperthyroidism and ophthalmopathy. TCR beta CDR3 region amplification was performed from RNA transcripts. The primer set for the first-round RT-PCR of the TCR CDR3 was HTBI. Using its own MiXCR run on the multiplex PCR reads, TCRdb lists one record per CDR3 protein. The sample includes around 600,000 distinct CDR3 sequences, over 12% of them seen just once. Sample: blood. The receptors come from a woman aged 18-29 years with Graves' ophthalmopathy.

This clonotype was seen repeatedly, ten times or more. The CDR3 DNA reads as TGTGCCAGCAGTTTAAAGACAAGCCTGAACACTGAAGCTTTCTTT. As protein: CASSLKTSLNTEAFF. The V and J genes are TRBV27 and TRBJ1-1; D is unclear. V gave up 2 bases and J gave up 0 bases, with 10 bases separating them. Germline V gene lookup returns CDR1 MNHEY and CDR2 SMNVEV (reference sequence). CDR3 size: 15 residues.

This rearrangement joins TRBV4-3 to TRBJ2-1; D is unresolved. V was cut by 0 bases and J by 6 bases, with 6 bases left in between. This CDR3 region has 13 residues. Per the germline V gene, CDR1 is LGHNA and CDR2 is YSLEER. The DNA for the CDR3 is TGCGCCAGCAGCCAAGAAATCTCCAATGAGCAGTTCTTC. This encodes CASSQEISNEQFF.

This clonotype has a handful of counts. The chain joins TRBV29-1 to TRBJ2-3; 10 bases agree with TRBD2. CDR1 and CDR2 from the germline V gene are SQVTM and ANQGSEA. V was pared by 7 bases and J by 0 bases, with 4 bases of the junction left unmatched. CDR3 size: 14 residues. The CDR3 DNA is TGCAGCGCATCGGGACTAGCGAGCACAGATACGCAGTATTTT. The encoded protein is CSASGLASTDTQYF.

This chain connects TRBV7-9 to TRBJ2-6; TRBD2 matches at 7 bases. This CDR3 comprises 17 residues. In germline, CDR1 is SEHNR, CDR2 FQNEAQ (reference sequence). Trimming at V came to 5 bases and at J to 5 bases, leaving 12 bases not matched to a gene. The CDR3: CASSPVASGARANVLTF. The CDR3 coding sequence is TGTGCCAGCAGCCCTGTTGCGAGCGGGGCAAGGGCCAACGTCCTGACTTTC.

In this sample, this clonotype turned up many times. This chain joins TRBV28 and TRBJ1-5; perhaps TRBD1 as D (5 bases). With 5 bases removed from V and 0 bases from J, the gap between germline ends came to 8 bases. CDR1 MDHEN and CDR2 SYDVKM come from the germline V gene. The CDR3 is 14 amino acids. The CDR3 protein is CASSPGASNQPQHF. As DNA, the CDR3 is TGTGCCAGCAGTCCCGGGGCTAGCAATCAGCCCCAGCATTTT.

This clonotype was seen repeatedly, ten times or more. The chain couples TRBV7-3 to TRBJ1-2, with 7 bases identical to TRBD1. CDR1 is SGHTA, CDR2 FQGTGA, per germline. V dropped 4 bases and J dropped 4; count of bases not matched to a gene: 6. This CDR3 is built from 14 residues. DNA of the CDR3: TGTGCCAGCAGCTCTGACAGGGAGGGCTATGGCTACACCTTC. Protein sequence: CASSSDREGYGYTF.

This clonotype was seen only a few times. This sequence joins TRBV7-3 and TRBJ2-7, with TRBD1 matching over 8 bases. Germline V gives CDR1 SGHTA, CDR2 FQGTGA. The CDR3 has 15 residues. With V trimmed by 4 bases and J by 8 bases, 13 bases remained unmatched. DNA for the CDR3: TGTGCCAGCAGCTCCACTAGGGGACAGGTTCTCAAGCAGTACTTC. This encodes CASSSTRGQVLKQYF.

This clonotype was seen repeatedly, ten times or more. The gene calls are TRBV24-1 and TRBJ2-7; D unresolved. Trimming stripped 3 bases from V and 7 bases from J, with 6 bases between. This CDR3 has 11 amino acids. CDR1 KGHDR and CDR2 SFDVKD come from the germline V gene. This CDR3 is CATSDPREQYF. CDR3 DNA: TGTGCCACCAGTGATCCGCGGGAGCAGTACTTC.

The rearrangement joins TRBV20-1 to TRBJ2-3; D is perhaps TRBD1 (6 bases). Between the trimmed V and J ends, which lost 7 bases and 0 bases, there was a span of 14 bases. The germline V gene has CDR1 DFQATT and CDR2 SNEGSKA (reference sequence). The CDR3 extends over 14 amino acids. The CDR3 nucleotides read TGCAGTGTTCGGGACAAATCCAGCACAGATACGCAGTATTTT. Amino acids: CSVRDKSSTDTQYF.

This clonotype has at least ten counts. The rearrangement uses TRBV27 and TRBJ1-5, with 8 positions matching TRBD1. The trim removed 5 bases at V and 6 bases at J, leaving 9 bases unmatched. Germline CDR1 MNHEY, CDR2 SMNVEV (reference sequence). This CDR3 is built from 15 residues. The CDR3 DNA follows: TGTGCCAGCAGTCACCAAACAGGGGGGGTTCAGCCCCAGCATTTT. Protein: CASSHQTGGVQPQHF.

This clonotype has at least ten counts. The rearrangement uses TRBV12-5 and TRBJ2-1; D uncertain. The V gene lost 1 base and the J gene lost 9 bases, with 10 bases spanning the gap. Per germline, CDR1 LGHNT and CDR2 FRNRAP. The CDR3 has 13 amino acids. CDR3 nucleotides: TGTGCTAGTGGTTTGGGAGTACAGAGTGAGCAGTTCTTC. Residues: CASGLGVQSEQFF. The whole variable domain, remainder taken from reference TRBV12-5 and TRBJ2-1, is DARVTQTPRHKVTEMGQEVTMRCQPILGHNTVFWYRQTMMQGLELLAYFRNRAPLDDSGMPKDRFSAEMPDATLATLKIQPSEPRDSAVYFCASGLGVQSEQFFGPGTRLTVL.

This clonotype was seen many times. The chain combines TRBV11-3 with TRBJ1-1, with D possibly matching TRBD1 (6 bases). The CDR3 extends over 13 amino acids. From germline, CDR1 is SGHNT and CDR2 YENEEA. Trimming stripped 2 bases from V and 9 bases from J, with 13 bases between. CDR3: CASSLRDMDQAFF. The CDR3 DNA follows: TGTGCCAGCAGCTTAAGGGACATGGATCAAGCTTTCTTT.

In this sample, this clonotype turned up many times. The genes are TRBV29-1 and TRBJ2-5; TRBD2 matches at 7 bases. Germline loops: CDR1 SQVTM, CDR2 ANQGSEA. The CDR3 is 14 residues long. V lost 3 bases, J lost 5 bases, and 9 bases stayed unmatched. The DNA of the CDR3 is TGCAGCGTTGACCCGGGAGGAAGACGGGAGACCCAGTACTTC. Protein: CSVDPGGRRETQYF.

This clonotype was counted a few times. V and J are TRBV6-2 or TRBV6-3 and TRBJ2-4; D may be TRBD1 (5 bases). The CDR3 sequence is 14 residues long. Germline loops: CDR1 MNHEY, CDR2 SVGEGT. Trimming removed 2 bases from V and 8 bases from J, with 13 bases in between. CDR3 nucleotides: TGTGCCAGCAGTTACACAAGGGGTCCGGACATTCAGTACTTC. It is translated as CASSYTRGPDIQYF.

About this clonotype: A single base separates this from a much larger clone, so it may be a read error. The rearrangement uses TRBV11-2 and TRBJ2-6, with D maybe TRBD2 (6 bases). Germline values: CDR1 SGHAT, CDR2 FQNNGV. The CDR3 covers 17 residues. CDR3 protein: CASSSGTYRSGANALTF. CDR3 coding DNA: TGTGCCAGCAGCTCCGGGACTTACCGCTCTGGGGCCAACGCCCTGACTTTC.

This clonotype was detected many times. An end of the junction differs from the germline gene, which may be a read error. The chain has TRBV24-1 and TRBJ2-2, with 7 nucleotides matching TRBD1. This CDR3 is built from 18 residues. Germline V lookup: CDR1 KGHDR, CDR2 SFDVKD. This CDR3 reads CATSDFPRRGRSYGELFF. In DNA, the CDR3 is TGTGCCACCAGCGATTTTCCAAGAAGGGGGCGCAGTTACGGGGAGCTGTTTTTT.

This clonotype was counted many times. CDR3 residues: CAWSVSPKKGSYGYTF. The CDR3 nucleotides are TGTGCCTGGAGTGTATCCCCGAAGAAAGGGAGCTATGGCTACACCTTC. The chain has TRBV30 and TRBJ1-2, with D hard to call. CDR3 length: 16 residues. CDR1 GTSNPN and CDR2 SVGIG come from the germline V gene (reference sequence). Deletions cut 0 bases from V and 4 bases from J, with 18 bases between.

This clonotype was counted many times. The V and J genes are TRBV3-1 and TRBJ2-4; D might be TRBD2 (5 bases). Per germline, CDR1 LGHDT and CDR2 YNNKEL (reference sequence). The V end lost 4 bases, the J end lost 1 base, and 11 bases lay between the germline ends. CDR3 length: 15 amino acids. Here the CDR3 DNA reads TGTGCCAGCAGCCTTGGCTGGGAGGCCAAAAACATTCAGTACTTC. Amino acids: CASSLGWEAKNIQYF.

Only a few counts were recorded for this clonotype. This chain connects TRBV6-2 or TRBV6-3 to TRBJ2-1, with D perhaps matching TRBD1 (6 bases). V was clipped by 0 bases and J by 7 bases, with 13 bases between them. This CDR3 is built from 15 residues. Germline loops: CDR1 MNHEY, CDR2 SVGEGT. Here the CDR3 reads CASSYSPGHLNEQFF. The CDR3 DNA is TGTGCCAGCAGTTACTCGCCGGGACACTTAAATGAGCAGTTCTTC.

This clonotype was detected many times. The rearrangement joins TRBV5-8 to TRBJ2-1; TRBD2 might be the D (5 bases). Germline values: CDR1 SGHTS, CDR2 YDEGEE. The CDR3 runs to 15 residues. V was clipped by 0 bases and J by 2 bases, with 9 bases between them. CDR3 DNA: TGTGCCAGCAGCTTGGCGCGACTACCCTACAATGAGCAGTTCTTC. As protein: CASSLARLPYNEQFF.

Here the CDR3 DNA reads TGTGCCAGCAGTTCACCGGGTCGTGGGGGCTCCTACGAGCAGTACTTC. It encodes CASSSPGRGGSYEQYF. This rearrangement joins TRBV28 to TRBJ2-7; D assignment may be TRBD1 or TRBD2 (5 bases each). The CDR3 sequence is 16 residues long. In germline, CDR1 is MDHEN, CDR2 SYDVKM. V lost 4 bases and J 0 bases, leaving 16 bases between the germline ends.

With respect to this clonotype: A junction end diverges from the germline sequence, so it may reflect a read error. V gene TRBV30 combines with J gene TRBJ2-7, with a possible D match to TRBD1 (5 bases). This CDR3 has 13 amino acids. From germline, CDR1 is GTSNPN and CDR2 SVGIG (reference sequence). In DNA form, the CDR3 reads TGTGCCCGGAGTCAGGGTACCCGGCACGAGCAGTACTTC. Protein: CARSQGTRHEQYF.

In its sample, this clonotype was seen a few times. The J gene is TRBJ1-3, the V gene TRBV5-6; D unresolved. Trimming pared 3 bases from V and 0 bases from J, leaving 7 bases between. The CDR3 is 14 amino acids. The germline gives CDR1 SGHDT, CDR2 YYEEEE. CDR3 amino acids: CASSSRDSGNTIYF. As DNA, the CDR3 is TGTGCCAGCAGCTCCCGGGACTCTGGAAACACCATATATTTT.

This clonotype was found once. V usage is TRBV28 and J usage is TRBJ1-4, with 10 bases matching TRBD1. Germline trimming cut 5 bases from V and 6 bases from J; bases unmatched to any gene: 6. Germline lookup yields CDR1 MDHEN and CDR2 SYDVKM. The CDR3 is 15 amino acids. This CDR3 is CASSPGGQGDEKLFF. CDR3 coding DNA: TGTGCCAGCAGTCCCGGCGGACAGGGGGATGAAAAACTGTTTTTT.

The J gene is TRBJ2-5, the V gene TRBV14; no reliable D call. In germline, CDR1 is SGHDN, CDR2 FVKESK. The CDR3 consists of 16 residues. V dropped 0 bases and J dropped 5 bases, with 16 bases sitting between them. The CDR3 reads CASSQEGSRREETQYF. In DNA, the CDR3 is TGTGCCAGCAGCCAAGAGGGAAGTCGGCGCGAGGAGACCCAGTACTTC.

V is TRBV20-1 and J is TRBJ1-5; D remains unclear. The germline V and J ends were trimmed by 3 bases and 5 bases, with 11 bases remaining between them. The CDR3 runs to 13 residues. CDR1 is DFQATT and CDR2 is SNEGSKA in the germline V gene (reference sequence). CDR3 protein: CSASGIADQPQHF. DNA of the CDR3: TGCAGTGCTAGTGGTATAGCAGATCAGCCCCAGCATTTT.

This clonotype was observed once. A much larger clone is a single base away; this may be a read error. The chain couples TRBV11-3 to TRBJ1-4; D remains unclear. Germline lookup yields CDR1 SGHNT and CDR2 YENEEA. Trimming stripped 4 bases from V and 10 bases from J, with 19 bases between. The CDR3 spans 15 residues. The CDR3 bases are TGTGCCAGCAGCTACTCCACCGGGGAGACGGCAAAACTGTTTTTT. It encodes CASSYSTGETAKLFF.

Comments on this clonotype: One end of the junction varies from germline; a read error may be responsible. The CDR3 DNA sequence: TGTTCCAGCAGCCCGAGCTGGCTGGAAAAGAACACTGAAGCTTTCTTT. Translating gives CSSSPSWLEKNTEAFF. The rearrangement joins TRBV5-4 to TRBJ1-1; D is undetermined. The germline V gene has CDR1 SGHNT and CDR2 YYREEE (reference sequence). CDR3 size: 16 residues.

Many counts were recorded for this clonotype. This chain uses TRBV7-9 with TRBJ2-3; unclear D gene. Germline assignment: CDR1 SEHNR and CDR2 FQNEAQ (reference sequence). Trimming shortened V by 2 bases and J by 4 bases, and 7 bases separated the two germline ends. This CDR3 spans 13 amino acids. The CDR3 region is CASSLHSPDTQYF. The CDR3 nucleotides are TGTGCCAGCAGCTTACACAGCCCAGATACGCAGTATTTT.

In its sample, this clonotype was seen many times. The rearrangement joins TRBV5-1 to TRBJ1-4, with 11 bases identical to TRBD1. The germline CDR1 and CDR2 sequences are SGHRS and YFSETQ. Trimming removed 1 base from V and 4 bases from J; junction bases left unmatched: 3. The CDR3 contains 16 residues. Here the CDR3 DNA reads TGCGCCAGCAGCTTGCGAGGGACAGGGGGTAATGAAAAACTGTTTTTT. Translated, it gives CASSLRGTGGNEKLFF.

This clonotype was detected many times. This CDR3 is CATSDPTSVGEQYF. Here the CDR3 DNA reads TGTGCCACCAGTGATCCCACTAGTGTCGGCGAGCAGTACTTC. The rearrangement links TRBV24-1 to TRBJ2-7; TRBD2 might be the D (5 bases). Germline V lookup: CDR1 KGHDR, CDR2 SFDVKD. V was trimmed by 3 bases and J by 6 bases, leaving 14 bases between them. This CDR3 region has 14 residues.

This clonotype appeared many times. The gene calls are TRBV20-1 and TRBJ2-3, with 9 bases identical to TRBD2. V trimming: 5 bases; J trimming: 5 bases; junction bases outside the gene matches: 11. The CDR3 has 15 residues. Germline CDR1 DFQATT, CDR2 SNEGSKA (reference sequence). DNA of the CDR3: TGCAGTGCTCGATCCCAGCGGGAGGAAAGAGATACGCAGTATTTT. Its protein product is CSARSQREERDTQYF.